This record concerns one T cell receptor (beta chain) sequence. What it binds is not known. The CDR3 runs 14 residues. Germline CDR1 and CDR2: LNHDA and SQIVND (reference sequence). V dropped 5 bases and J dropped 8; count of bases not matched to a gene: 6. The PCR made use of 60 Vbeta and 13 Jbeta primers. Measured with immunoSEQ multiplex PCR; TCRdb has only the in-frame clones, and not every one. The listing contains 150,000 to 250,000 clones. The sample comes from a study of cytomegalovirus exposure and HLA in healthy donors. General study points: It was reportedly the case that the classifier diagnosed cytomegalovirus status with high specificity and sensitivity. Analysis was carried out at a later point, and it linked a missense DCLRE1C variant to TCR beta V- and J-gene trimming. Earlier results showed most TCR beta V segments being productive about 87% or about 30% of the time.

This sequence was found in a boy aged 5-17 years in good health and CMV-seronegative. The sequencing input was PBMCs. This chain links TRBV19 with TRBJ2-1, with 10 bases aligning to TRBD2. The DNA for the CDR3 is TGTGCCAGTAGTGGAGCGGGGGGGCAGTATGAGCAGTTCTTC. Protein: CASSGAGGQYEQFF.